This section outlines one T cell receptor (beta chain) sequence together with its context. This sample is part of a study of control samples from healthy donors and cancer patients. Assay: immunoSEQ multiplex PCR; the TCRdb copy retains only in-frame clones and omits some. The sample shows about 190,000 clones, approximately 91% of them seen only once. Germline values: CDR1 LGHDT, CDR2 YNNKEL (reference sequence). V lost 2 bases to trimming and J lost 2 bases, with 16 bases between them. The CDR3 contains 17 residues. The chain links TRBV3-1 (or the pseudogene TRBV3-2) to TRBJ2-1; D may be TRBD1 or TRBD2 (6 bases each). The sequence was collected from a man aged 25 to 40 in good health. Sequenced material: blood. CDR3: CASSQPLVGGPYNEQFF. Here the CDR3 DNA reads TGTGCCAGCAGCCAACCTTTAGTGGGGGGCCCCTACAATGAGCAGTTCTTC.